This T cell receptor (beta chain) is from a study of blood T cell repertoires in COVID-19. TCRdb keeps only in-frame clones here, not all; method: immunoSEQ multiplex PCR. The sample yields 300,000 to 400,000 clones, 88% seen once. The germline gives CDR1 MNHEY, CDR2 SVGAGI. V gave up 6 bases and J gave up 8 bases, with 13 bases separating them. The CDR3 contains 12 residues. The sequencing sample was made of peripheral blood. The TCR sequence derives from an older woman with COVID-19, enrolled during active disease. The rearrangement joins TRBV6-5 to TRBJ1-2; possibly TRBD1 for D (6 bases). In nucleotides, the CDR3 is TGTGCCAGCAGCTCCGGGACATGGGGCTACACCTTC. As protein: CASSSGTWGYTF.